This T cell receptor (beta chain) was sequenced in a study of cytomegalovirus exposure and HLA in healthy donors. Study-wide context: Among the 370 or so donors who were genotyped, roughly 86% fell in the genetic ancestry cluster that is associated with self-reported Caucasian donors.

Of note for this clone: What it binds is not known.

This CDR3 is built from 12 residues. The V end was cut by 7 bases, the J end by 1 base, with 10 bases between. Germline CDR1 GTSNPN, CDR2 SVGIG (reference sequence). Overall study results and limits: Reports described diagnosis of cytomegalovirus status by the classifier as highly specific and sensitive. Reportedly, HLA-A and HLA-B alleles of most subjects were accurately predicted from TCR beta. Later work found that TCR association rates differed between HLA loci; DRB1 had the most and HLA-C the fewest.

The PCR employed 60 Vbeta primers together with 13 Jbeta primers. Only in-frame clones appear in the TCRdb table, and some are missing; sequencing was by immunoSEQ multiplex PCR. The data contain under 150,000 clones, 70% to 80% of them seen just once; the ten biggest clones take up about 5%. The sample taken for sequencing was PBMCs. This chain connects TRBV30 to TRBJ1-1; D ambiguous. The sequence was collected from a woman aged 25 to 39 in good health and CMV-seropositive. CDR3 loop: CASQAGNTEAFF. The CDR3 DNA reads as TGTGCCTCGCAGGCCGGGAACACTGAAGCTTTCTTT.